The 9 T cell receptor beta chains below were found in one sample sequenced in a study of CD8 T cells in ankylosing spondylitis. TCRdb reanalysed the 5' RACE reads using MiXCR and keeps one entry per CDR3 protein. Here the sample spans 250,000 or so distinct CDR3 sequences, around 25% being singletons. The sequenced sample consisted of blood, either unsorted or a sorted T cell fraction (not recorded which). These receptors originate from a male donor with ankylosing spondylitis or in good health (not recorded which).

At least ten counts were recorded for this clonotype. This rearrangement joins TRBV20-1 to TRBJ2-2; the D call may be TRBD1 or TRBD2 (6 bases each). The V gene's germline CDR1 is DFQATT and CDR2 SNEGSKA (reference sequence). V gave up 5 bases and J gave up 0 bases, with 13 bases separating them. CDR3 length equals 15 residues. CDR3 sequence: CSAGFRGANTGELFF. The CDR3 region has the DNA TGCAGTGCTGGATTTAGGGGGGCGAACACCGGGGAGCTGTTTTTT.

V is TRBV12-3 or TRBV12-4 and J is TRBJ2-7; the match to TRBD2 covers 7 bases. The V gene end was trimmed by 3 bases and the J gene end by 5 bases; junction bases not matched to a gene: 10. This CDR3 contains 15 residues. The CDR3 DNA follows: TGTGCCAGCAGTTTGTCGGGCGGGGGTGCCGACGAGCAGTACTTC. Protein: CASSLSGGGADEQYF.

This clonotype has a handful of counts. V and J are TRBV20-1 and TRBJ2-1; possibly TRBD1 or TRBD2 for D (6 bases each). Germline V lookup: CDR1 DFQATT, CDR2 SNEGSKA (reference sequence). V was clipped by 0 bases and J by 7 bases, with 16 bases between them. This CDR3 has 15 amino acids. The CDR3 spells CSARDWGAGMNEQFF. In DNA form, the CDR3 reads TGCAGTGCTAGAGATTGGGGGGCAGGGATGAATGAGCAGTTCTTC.

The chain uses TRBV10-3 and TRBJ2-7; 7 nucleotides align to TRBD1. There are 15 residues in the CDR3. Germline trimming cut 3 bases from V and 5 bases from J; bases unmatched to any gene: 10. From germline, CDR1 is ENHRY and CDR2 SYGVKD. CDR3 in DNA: TGTGCCATCAGTGACCAACTGACAGGGAGCGACGAGCAGTACTTC. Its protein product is CAISDQLTGSDEQYF.

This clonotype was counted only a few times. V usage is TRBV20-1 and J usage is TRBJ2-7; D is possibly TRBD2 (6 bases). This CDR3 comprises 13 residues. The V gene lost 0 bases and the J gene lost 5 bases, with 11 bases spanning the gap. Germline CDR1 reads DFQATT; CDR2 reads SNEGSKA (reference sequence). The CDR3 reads CSARERGFDEQYF. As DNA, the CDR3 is TGCAGTGCTAGAGAGCGGGGATTTGACGAGCAGTACTTC.

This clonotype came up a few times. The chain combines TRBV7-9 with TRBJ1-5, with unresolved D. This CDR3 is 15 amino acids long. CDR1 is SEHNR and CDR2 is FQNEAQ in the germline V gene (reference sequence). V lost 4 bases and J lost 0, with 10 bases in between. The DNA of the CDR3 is TGTGCCAGCAGCTCCCGGCACCATAGCAATCAGCCCCAGCATTTT. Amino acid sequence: CASSSRHHSNQPQHF.

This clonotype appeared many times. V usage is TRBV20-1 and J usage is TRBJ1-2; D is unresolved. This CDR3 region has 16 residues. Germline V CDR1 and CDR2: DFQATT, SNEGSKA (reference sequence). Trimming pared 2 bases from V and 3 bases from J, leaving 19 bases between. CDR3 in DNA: TGCAGTGCTAGACTGACCCGGGATACCCGTGACTATGGCTACACCTTC. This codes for CSARLTRDTRDYGYTF.

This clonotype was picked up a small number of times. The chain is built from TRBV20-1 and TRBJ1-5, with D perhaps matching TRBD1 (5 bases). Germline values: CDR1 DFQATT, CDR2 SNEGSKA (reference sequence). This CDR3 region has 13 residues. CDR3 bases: TGCAGCAAACAGGTGAATAGCAATCAGCCCCAGCATTTT. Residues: CSKQVNSNQPQHF.

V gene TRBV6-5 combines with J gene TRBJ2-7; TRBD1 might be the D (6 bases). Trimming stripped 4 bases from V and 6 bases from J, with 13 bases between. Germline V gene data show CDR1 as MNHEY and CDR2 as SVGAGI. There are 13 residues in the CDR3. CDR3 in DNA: TGTGCCAGCAGTTCCCCCAAGGGGGTCGAGCAGTACTTC. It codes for CASSSPKGVEQYF.